These T cell receptor beta chains were read from a single sample in a study of cytomegalovirus exposure and HLA in healthy donors. Sequencing used immunoSEQ multiplex PCR; TCRdb keeps in-frame clones, though not all of them. The sample's table shows about 96,000 clones. Sample: PBMCs. All receptors come from a woman aged 25 to 45 in good health and CMV-seronegative. Both conserved end residues are part of each CDR3. The order of the fields is J gene, V gene, D gene, CDR3 length, CDR3 DNA, CDR3 protein. A D gene is named only where the DNA matches it firmly.

J gene: TRBJ2-7
V gene: TRBV5-4
D gene: NA
CDR3 length: 14
CDR3 DNA: TGTGCCAGCAGCTTACCGGACAACCGGGGGGAGCAGTACTTC
CDR3 protein: CASSLPDNRGEQYF

J gene: TRBJ2-1
V gene: TRBV19
D gene: TRBD2
CDR3 length: 15
CDR3 DNA: TGTGCCAGTAGTATAAAGGGACTACCCTACAATGAGCAGTTCTTC
CDR3 protein: CASSIKGLPYNEQFF

J gene: TRBJ2-7
V gene: TRBV11-2
D gene: NA
CDR3 length: 15
CDR3 DNA: TGTGCCAGCAGCTTAAACCCGGGGAGCTCCTACGAGCAGTACTTC
CDR3 protein: CASSLNPGSSYEQYF

J gene: TRBJ2-1
V gene: TRBV5-6
D gene: NA
CDR3 length: 12
CDR3 DNA: TGTGCCAGCAGCTTGTCGTTGCGGGAGCAGTTCTTC
CDR3 protein: CASSLSLREQFF

J gene: TRBJ1-2
V gene: TRBV30
D gene: NA
CDR3 length: 14
CDR3 DNA: TGTGCCTGGGAAAGGACAGAGAACCACTATGGCTACACCTTC
CDR3 protein: CAWERTENHYGYTF

J gene: TRBJ2-1
V gene: TRBV5-1
D gene: NA
CDR3 length: 15
CDR3 DNA: TGCGCCAGCAGCTCAGACAACCCCGGCCCAAATGAGCAGTTCTTC
CDR3 protein: CASSSDNPGPNEQFF

J gene: TRBJ1-6
V gene: TRBV7-9
D gene: NA
CDR3 length: 16
CDR3 DNA: TGTGCCAGCAGCTCAGGCCGGCGGGTTTGGAATTCACCCCTCCACTTT
CDR3 protein: CASSSGRRVWNSPLHF

J gene: TRBJ1-2
V gene: TRBV30
D gene: TRBD1
CDR3 length: 13
CDR3 DNA: TGTGCCTGGAGTCTCGGACAGGCGTATGGCTACACCTTC
CDR3 protein: CAWSLGQAYGYTF

J gene: TRBJ1-4
V gene: TRBV5-6
D gene: NA
CDR3 length: 13
CDR3 DNA: TGTGCCAGCAGCTTGGATCAGGGAGGTTTACTGTTTTTT
CDR3 protein: CASSLDQGGLLFF

J gene: TRBJ2-1
V gene: TRBV11-3
D gene: TRBD1
CDR3 length: 15
CDR3 DNA: TGTGCCAGCAGCCCTACCGGGACAGGGGACAATGAGCAGTTCTTC
CDR3 protein: CASSPTGTGDNEQFF

J gene: TRBJ1-5
V gene: TRBV6-1
D gene: NA
CDR3 length: 15
CDR3 DNA: TGTGCCAGCAGTGAAGCTATTGGCAGGGTACAGCCCCAGCATTTT
CDR3 protein: CASSEAIGRVQPQHF

J gene: TRBJ1-6
V gene: TRBV27
D gene: TRBD1
CDR3 length: 15
CDR3 DNA: TGTGCCAGCATGACCCGGGACAGGGGAAATTCACCCCTCCACTTT
CDR3 protein: CASMTRDRGNSPLHF

J gene: TRBJ2-1
V gene: TRBV5-1
D gene: TRBD2
CDR3 length: 15
CDR3 DNA: TGCGCCAGCAGCTTAGGCGGGAGCTCCTACAATGAGCAGTTCTTC
CDR3 protein: CASSLGGSSYNEQFF

J gene: TRBJ1-4
V gene: TRBV18
D gene: NA
CDR3 length: 14
CDR3 DNA: TGTGCCAGCTCACCAGTAAACCGGGGTGAAAAACTGTTTTTT
CDR3 protein: CASSPVNRGEKLFF

J gene: TRBJ1-4
V gene: TRBV7-9
D gene: NA
CDR3 length: 15
CDR3 DNA: TGTGCCAGCAGCTTAGCGGGGGGGTTGGACGAAAAACTGTTTTTT
CDR3 protein: CASSLAGGLDEKLFF

J gene: TRBJ1-2
V gene: TRBV19
D gene: TRBD1
CDR3 length: 13
CDR3 DNA: TGTGCCAGTATTCCGACAGGGACCGATGGCTACACCTTC
CDR3 protein: CASIPTGTDGYTF

J gene: TRBJ1-5
V gene: TRBV7-9
D gene: TRBD1
CDR3 length: 15
CDR3 DNA: TGTGCCAGCAGCTTAACCGGGACAGAGAATCAGCCCCAGCATTTT
CDR3 protein: CASSLTGTENQPQHF

J gene: TRBJ2-2
V gene: TRBV5-4
D gene: NA
CDR3 length: 16
CDR3 DNA: TGTGCCAGCTACCCGGCGGGGCGGGGGAACACCGGGGAGCTGTTTTTT
CDR3 protein: CASYPAGRGNTGELFF

J gene: TRBJ2-3
V gene: TRBV28
D gene: TRBD2
CDR3 length: 15
CDR3 DNA: TGTGCCAGCAGTTTGGCTAGCGGGGGTACAGATACGCAGTATTTT
CDR3 protein: CASSLASGGTDTQYF

J gene: TRBJ1-2
V gene: TRBV19
D gene: TRBD1
CDR3 length: 15
CDR3 DNA: TGTGCCAGTAGTATCCGGGACAGGATGCACTATGGCTACACCTTC
CDR3 protein: CASSIRDRMHYGYTF

J gene: TRBJ2-7
V gene: TRBV11-2
D gene: TRBD2
CDR3 length: 14
CDR3 DNA: TGTGCCAGCAGCGGGACTAGCGGGTCCTACGAGCAGTACTTC
CDR3 protein: CASSGTSGSYEQYF

J gene: TRBJ2-2
V gene: TRBV2
D gene: TRBD1
CDR3 length: 14
CDR3 DNA: TGTGCCAGCAGCCAGGGGGCTGGGGTCGGGGAGCTGTTTTTT
CDR3 protein: CASSQGAGVGELFF

J gene: TRBJ2-3
V gene: TRBV9
D gene: TRBD2
CDR3 length: 16
CDR3 DNA: TGTGCCAGCAGCCCAACTAGCGGGGGGGGCACAGATACGCAGTATTTT
CDR3 protein: CASSPTSGGGTDTQYF

J gene: TRBJ2-1
V gene: TRBV4-1
D gene: TRBD2
CDR3 length: 15
CDR3 DNA: TGCGCCAGCAGCCAAGCTAGCGGTCTTTACAATGAGCAGTTCTTC
CDR3 protein: CASSQASGLYNEQFF

J gene: TRBJ2-7
V gene: TRBV11-1
D gene: TRBD1
CDR3 length: 15
CDR3 DNA: TGTGCCAGCAGCTACCGGACAGGTGAACACTACGAGCAGTACTTC
CDR3 protein: CASSYRTGEHYEQYF

J gene: TRBJ1-5
V gene: TRBV28
D gene: NA
CDR3 length: 14
CDR3 DNA: TGTGCCAGCGGTCCCGGGGATAGCAATCAGCCCCAGCATTTT
CDR3 protein: CASGPGDSNQPQHF